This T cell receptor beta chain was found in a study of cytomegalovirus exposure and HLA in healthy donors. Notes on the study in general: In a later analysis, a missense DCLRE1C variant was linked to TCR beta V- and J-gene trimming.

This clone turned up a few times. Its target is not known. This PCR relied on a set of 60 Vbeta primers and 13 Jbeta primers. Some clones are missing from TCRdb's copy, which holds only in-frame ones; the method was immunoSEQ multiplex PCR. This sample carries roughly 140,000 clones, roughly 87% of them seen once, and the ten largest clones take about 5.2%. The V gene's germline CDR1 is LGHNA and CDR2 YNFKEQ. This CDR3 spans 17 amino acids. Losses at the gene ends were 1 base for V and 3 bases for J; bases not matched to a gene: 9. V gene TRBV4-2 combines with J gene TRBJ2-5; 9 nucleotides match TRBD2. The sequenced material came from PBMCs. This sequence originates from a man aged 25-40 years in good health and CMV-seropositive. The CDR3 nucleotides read TGTGCCAGCAGCCAAGGTCAGGAGATAGCGGGAGAAGAGACCCAGTACTTC. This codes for CASSQGQEIAGEETQYF.